Each of the 22 T cell receptor beta chains below was sequenced from the same sample in a study of identical twins. Each CDR3 protein is one row after TCRdb ran MiXCR on the 5' RACE reads. The table lists roughly 700,000 distinct CDR3 sequences, 8.6% of them singletons. This same sample was also taken into another study, of yellow fever vaccine responses in identical twins.

The sequenced material came from PBMCs. Receptor source: a woman between 18 and 29 years old in good health.

The chain uses TRBV9 and TRBJ2-1, with 7 bases fitting TRBD2. After removal of 6 bases from V and 2 bases from J, the junction contained 11 bases not matched to a gene. Per the germline V gene, CDR1 is SGDLS and CDR2 is YYNGEE. The CDR3 loop spans 16 amino acids. CDR3 amino acids: CASNGGWASPYNEQFF. The CDR3 bases are TGTGCCAGCAACGGGGGGTGGGCATCCCCCTACAATGAGCAGTTCTTC.

The chain employs TRBV11-1 and TRBJ2-1, with 12 nucleotides matching TRBD2. This CDR3 is 19 amino acids long. V trimming: 5 bases; J trimming: 2 bases; junction bases outside the gene matches: 13. Germline V gene data show CDR1 as SGHAT and CDR2 as FQDESV (reference sequence). CDR3 in amino acids: CASSESGLAGGKPYNEQFF. The CDR3, as DNA: TGTGCCAGCAGCGAATCGGGGCTAGCGGGAGGGAAGCCCTACAATGAGCAGTTCTTC.

This clonotype has at least ten counts. J is TRBJ2-3 and V is TRBV12-3 or TRBV12-4; 11 bases match TRBD2. With 1 base clipped from V and 3 bases from J, the junction kept 6 bases outside the gene matches. This CDR3 comprises 17 residues. The CDR3 here is CASSLVSSGGSTDTQYF. The CDR3 DNA reads TGTGCCAGCAGTTTAGTGTCTAGCGGGGGGTCTACAGATACGCAGTATTTT.

In this sample, this clonotype turned up a few times. The chain links TRBV3-1 to TRBJ1-1, with no clear D. The CDR3 covers 14 residues. Trimming pared 1 base from V and 5 bases from J, leaving 11 bases between. Looked up from germline, CDR1 is LGHDT and CDR2 is YNNKEL (reference sequence). The DNA for the CDR3 is TGTGCCAGCAGCCAAGGGAAGGCTTGGACTGAAGCTTTCTTT. Its translation: CASSQGKAWTEAFF.

This clonotype was counted ten times or more. The rearrangement uses TRBV12-3 or TRBV12-4 and TRBJ2-5; 8 positions agree with TRBD1. This CDR3 comprises 14 residues. V lost 2 bases, J lost 4 bases, and 3 bases stayed unmatched. CDR3 sequence reads: CASSLSQGGETQYF. CDR3 sequence (DNA): TGTGCCAGCAGTTTATCACAGGGGGGAGAGACCCAGTACTTC.

This clonotype was seen more than once but under ten times. V usage is TRBV4-2 and J usage is TRBJ2-7; TRBD2 aligns across 8 bases. The CDR3 has 16 residues. Germline CDR1 reads LGHNA; CDR2 reads YNFKEQ. The V and J ends lost 3 bases and 3 bases, in that order; junction bases with no gene match: 10. CDR3 nucleotides: TGTGCCAGCAGCCAGGGCCCTAGCGGGTGGAACTACGAGCAGTACTTC. It encodes CASSQGPSGWNYEQYF.

This clonotype was observed many times. This chain joins TRBV29-1 and TRBJ2-2, with 12 bases lining up with TRBD2. The V gene end was trimmed by 2 bases and the J gene end by 7 bases; junction bases not matched to a gene: 14. CDR1 is SQVTM, CDR2 ANQGSEA, per germline. The CDR3 length is 18 residues. The CDR3 is CSVEWLAGGPQGVGELFF. The CDR3 DNA sequence: TGCAGCGTTGAATGGCTAGCGGGAGGGCCCCAGGGAGTCGGGGAGCTGTTTTTT.

The rearrangement joins TRBV28 to TRBJ2-7; 9 positions match TRBD2. The CDR3 consists of 14 residues. J was trimmed by 12 bases and V by 7 bases; bases with no gene match: 16. CDR1 is MDHEN, CDR2 SYDVKM, per germline. As DNA, the CDR3 is TGTGCCAGCACCCATGGCTTAGCGGGGGCCCCTCGGTACTTC. Translating it yields CASTHGLAGAPRYF.

This clonotype has at least ten counts. V gene TRBV6-1 combines with J gene TRBJ2-3; either TRBD1 or TRBD2 may fit D (5 bases each). The V end lost 6 bases, the J end lost 2 bases, and 21 bases lay between the germline ends. CDR1 is MNHNS and CDR2 is SASEGT in the germline V gene. CDR3 length equals 17 residues. CDR3: CASRGDPQGLHTDTQYF. The CDR3 nucleotides are TGTGCCAGCAGGGGAGACCCCCAGGGATTACACACAGATACGCAGTATTTT.

Many counts were recorded for this clonotype. This chain joins TRBV20-1 and TRBJ2-7, with D unresolved. This CDR3 is 11 amino acids long. The V end was cut by 4 bases, the J end by 7 bases, with 11 bases between. From germline, CDR1 is DFQATT and CDR2 SNEGSKA (reference sequence). DNA of the CDR3: TGCAGTGCTAAGCTCGCAGTGGAGCAGTACTTC. Amino acids: CSAKLAVEQYF.

The gene calls are TRBV10-1 and TRBJ2-3; D unresolved. This CDR3 region has 17 residues. V lost 3 bases and J lost 0, with 16 bases in between. The germline V gene has CDR1 WNHNN and CDR2 SYGVQD (reference sequence). The CDR3, as DNA: TGCGCCAGCAGTGACCCTGCGAGGCCTTCTAGCACAGATACGCAGTATTTT. Its translation is CASSDPARPSSTDTQYF.

This clonotype was observed many times. The CDR3 region is CASSLAGEAFF. The CDR3 DNA sequence: TGCGCCAGCAGCTTGGCCGGGGAAGCTTTCTTT. The rearrangement joins TRBV5-1 to TRBJ1-1; D unclear. This CDR3 spans 11 amino acids. The germline V gene has CDR1 SGHRS and CDR2 YFSETQ. V was cut by 0 bases and J by 8 bases, with 5 bases left in between.

J is TRBJ1-6 and V is TRBV18; D is perhaps TRBD1 (6 bases). Germline assignment: CDR1 KGHSH and CDR2 LQKENI. This CDR3 is 15 amino acids long. Trimming took 0 bases from V and 7 from J, leaving 10 bases between them. CDR3 in amino acids: CASSPPTGTNSPLHF. CDR3 bases: TGTGCCAGCTCACCACCTACAGGGACGAATTCACCCCTCCACTTT.

This clonotype was seen repeatedly, ten times or more. J is TRBJ1-2 and V is TRBV29-1, with D perhaps matching TRBD1 (5 bases). CDR3 length: 10 residues. The germline V gene encodes CDR1 SQVTM and CDR2 ANQGSEA. Trimming took 8 bases from V and 7 from J, leaving 11 bases between them. The chain's CDR3 is CSPGGSGYTF. CDR3 DNA sequence: TGCAGCCCTGGGGGGTCTGGCTACACCTTC.

This rearrangement joins TRBV11-3 to TRBJ1-1, with D possibly matching TRBD1 (5 bases). The germline CDR1 and CDR2 sequences are SGHNT and YENEEA. The CDR3 sequence is 13 residues long. V was shortened by 5 bases and J by 6 bases, with 13 bases between the two germline ends. DNA of the CDR3: TGTGCCAGCAGCATGGGGGGGGGTTCTGAAGCTTTCTTT. This gives the protein CASSMGGGSEAFF. Full variable domain (missing parts from reference TRBV11-3 and TRBJ1-1): EAGVVQSPRYKIIEKKQPVAFWCNPISGHNTLYWYLQNLGQGPELLIRYENEEAVDDSQLPKDRFSAERLKGVDSTLKIQPAELGDSAVYLCASSMGGGSEAFFGQGTRLTVV.

The chain couples TRBV7-8 to TRBJ2-5; D may be TRBD1 or TRBD2 (5 bases each). This CDR3 region has 13 residues. The V gene's germline CDR1 is SGHVS and CDR2 FQNEAQ. Trimming stripped 6 bases from V and 3 bases from J, with 11 bases between. The CDR3 loop reads CASRPRGKETQYF. The CDR3 DNA sequence: TGTGCCAGCAGGCCCCGGGGCAAAGAGACCCAGTACTTC.

The chain combines TRBV5-1 with TRBJ2-1; 7 bases match TRBD1. CDR3 length equals 15 residues. V trimming: 1 base; J trimming: 5 bases; junction bases outside the gene matches: 6. Germline CDR1 SGHRS, CDR2 YFSETQ. CDR3: CASSLSTGWNNEQFF. Here the CDR3 DNA reads TGCGCCAGCAGCTTGTCGACAGGGTGGAACAATGAGCAGTTCTTC.

There are many counts of this clonotype. This chain links TRBV6-5 with TRBJ1-3; TRBD1 might be the D (6 bases). The ends were cut back, 4 bases at V and 0 bases at J, with 7 bases in the middle. The germline V gene encodes CDR1 MNHEY and CDR2 SVGAGI. The CDR3 sequence is 14 residues long. CDR3 bases: TGTGCCAGCAGTTTAGGGGGCTCTGGAAACACCATATATTTT. It codes for CASSLGGSGNTIYF.

This clonotype occurred many times. The chain is built from TRBV28 and TRBJ1-6, with D uncertain. Trimming took 1 base from V and 0 from J, leaving 7 bases between them. The length of the CDR3 is 16 residues. Germline CDR1 is MDHEN and CDR2 is SYDVKM. The CDR3 coding sequence is TGTGCCAGCAGTTTATTCCGGGGCTCCTATAATTCACCCCTCCACTTT. This encodes CASSLFRGSYNSPLHF.

This clonotype came up a few times. The chain recombines TRBV20-1 with TRBJ2-3; a possible D gene is TRBD2 (6 bases). From germline, CDR1 is DFQATT and CDR2 SNEGSKA (reference sequence). This CDR3 is built from 16 residues. Trimming took off 0 bases at V and 1 base at J, with 14 bases between the two ends. The CDR3 DNA follows: TGCAGTGCTAGAGATCTTTGGGCTAGCGGCACAGATACGCAGTATTTT. It encodes CSARDLWASGTDTQYF.

The chain couples TRBV2 to TRBJ2-1; TRBD2 might be the D (5 bases). The CDR3 loop spans 12 amino acids. Germline CDR1 SNHLY, CDR2 FYNNEI. V was pared by 5 bases and J by 7 bases, with 9 bases between. The DNA for the CDR3 is TGTGCCAGCAGTTATGGGGAGAATGAGCAGTTCTTC. This sequence encodes CASSYGENEQFF.

This chain links TRBV21-1 with TRBJ2-7; the table's D call, TRBD1, was not checked against the DNA. TRBV21-1 is tagged as a pseudogene. This CDR3 has 17 residues. The CDR3 DNA is TGTGCCAGCAGCAAAGCAATTCTCGACAGGGGTGGCGACGAGCAGTACTTC. This gives the protein CASSKAILDRGGDEQYF.